This TCR beta chain was recovered during a study of control samples from healthy donors and cancer patients. The CDR3 contains 15 residues. Deletions cut 5 bases from V and 3 bases from J, with 16 bases between. Germline assignment: CDR1 MNHEY and CDR2 SMNVEV (reference sequence). The protocol was immunoSEQ multiplex PCR, while the TCRdb copy is restricted to in-frame clones and leaves out a portion. Of about 140,000 clones in the sample, roughly 92% were seen once. The sample consisted of blood. The TCR was taken from a man in his thirties or forties in good health. The chain couples TRBV27 to TRBJ1-2; TRBD1 might be the D (6 bases). The CDR3 here is CASSQGGDGDYGYTF. For the CDR3, the DNA is TGTGCCAGCAGTCAAGGGGGGGACGGGGACTATGGCTACACCTTC.